This T cell receptor beta chain originates from a study of high-grade serous ovarian cancer treatment subgroups. Looking at the study overall: Mean per sample: approximately 13,000 reads, 6,500 to 9,000 unique TCR beta rearrangements.

In the case of this clone: Its antigen is not identified.

Tumor samples were obtained before definitive surgery or chemotherapy. Sequencing used immunoSEQ multiplex PCR; TCRdb keeps in-frame clones, though not all of them. Of thousands of clones listed, about 85% are singletons. The CDR3 spans 16 residues. Germline lookup yields CDR1 SNHLY and CDR2 FYNNEI. V lost 3 bases and J 5 bases, leaving 19 bases between the germline ends. Study conclusions and caveats: Without spatial data, bulk sequencing limits insight into HGSC tumor diversity.

This chain uses TRBV2 with TRBJ1-2; D is possibly TRBD1 (6 bases). The source of this sequence is a human donor with high-grade serous ovarian cancer. Sequenced material: tumor tissue. CDR3 amino acids: CASSDEGGGILYGYTF. Written as DNA, the CDR3 is TGTGCCAGCAGTGATGAGGGGGGTGGGATTCTATATGGCTACACCTTC. Based on the CDR3 plus reference TRBV2 and TRBJ1-2, the full variable domain is EPEVTQTPSHQVTQMGQEVILRCVPISNHLYFYWYRQILGQKVEFLVSFYNNEISEKSEIFDDQFSVERPDGSNFTLKIRSTKLEDSAMYFCASSDEGGGILYGYTFGSGTRLTVV.